This is a list of T cell receptor beta chains from one sample in a study of neurological immune-mediated disorders. TCRdb passed the 5' RACE reads through MiXCR, listing each CDR3 protein once. The table has tens of thousands of distinct CDR3 sequences, under 30% seen once. Material: PBMCs. These receptors all stem from a man aged 55 to 69 with HTLV-1-associated myelopathy (HAM/TSP). Each CDR3 is given without its conserved first and last residue.

CDR3 protein | J gene | CDR3 length | V gene
ASSVRAREEGEQF | TRBJ2-1 | 13 | TRBV9
ASSQVQGDTEAF | TRBJ1-1 | 12 | TRBV3-1
ASQKRGVNTEAF | TRBJ1-1 | 12 | TRBV6-5
ASSLIAGVSYEQY | TRBJ2-7 | 13 | TRBV4-2
SVSEAGPAVYEQY | TRBJ2-7 | 13 | TRBV29-1
SARDHQGATFGGEQF | TRBJ2-1 | 15 | TRBV20-1
ASSWVRGSRYEQY | TRBJ2-7 | 13 | TRBV5-1
ASSPRGTAQQY | TRBJ2-7 | 11 | TRBV6-6
ASSHGLADDYEQY | TRBJ2-7 | 13 | TRBV5-8
ANSDGHTGELF | TRBJ2-2 | 11 | TRBV2
SAREGGSYNSPLH | TRBJ1-6 | 13 | TRBV20-1
ASRTTGTMNTEAF | TRBJ1-1 | 13 | TRBV10-3
ASSDPGQGETQY | TRBJ2-5 | 12 | TRBV5-1
ASSFGAMNTEAF | TRBJ1-1 | 12 | TRBV7-9
ASSYLDRNTEAF | TRBJ1-1 | 12 | TRBV6-5
SARTGDQPQH | TRBJ1-5 | 10 | TRBV20-1
ASSPGTNYEQY | TRBJ2-7 | 11 | TRBV5-6
ASKNYKGGHEQY | TRBJ2-7 | 12 | TRBV12-3/TRBV12-4
ASSSWTGLDYEQY | TRBJ2-7 | 13 | TRBV5-1
ASSRAPTGSGANVLT | TRBJ2-6 | 15 | TRBV12-3/TRBV12-4
ASSPRTAPI | TRBJ1-1 | 9 | TRBV12-3/TRBV12-4
ASSLGTSGKETQY | TRBJ2-5 | 13 | TRBV5-1
ASSRTGGGGELF | TRBJ2-2 | 12 | TRBV12-3/TRBV12-4
ASSPSGTSTDTQY | TRBJ2-3 | 13 | TRBV6-5
ASSHRGTAQETQY | TRBJ2-5 | 13 | TRBV3-1
ATSDPTSGSDEQY | TRBJ2-7 | 13 | TRBV24-1
ASCATGGGLNTGAF | TRBJ1-1 | 14 | TRBV12-3/TRBV12-4
ATSDPTGSGANVLT | TRBJ2-6 | 14 | TRBV24-1
SAMGDGGQPQH | TRBJ1-5 | 11 | TRBV20-1
SGPGGLGEETQY | TRBJ2-5 | 12 | TRBV20-1
ASSPDSSRSTDTQY | TRBJ2-3 | 14 | TRBV18
SASGRATEQY | TRBJ2-7 | 10 | TRBV20-1
ASSDPSRVTGAGSLIGYT | TRBJ1-2 | 18 | TRBV6-6
ASSQWLSTKAF | TRBJ1-1 | 11 | TRBV3-1
ATSRETGLNQPQH | TRBJ1-5 | 13 | TRBV15
ASSGGSDTQY | TRBJ2-3 | 10 | TRBV6-1
ASSPNRGRNGTGELF | TRBJ2-2 | 15 | TRBV12-3/TRBV12-4
ASSVGQGAAYEQY | TRBJ2-7 | 13 | TRBV9
ASKSGGSGVGNEQF | TRBJ2-1 | 14 | TRBV19
ASSVEQGDIQY | TRBJ2-4 | 11 | TRBV9
ASSLGTSGNENIQY | TRBJ2-4 | 14 | TRBV18
ASSFGGAGKDSPWEQY | TRBJ2-7 | 16 | TRBV12-3/TRBV12-4